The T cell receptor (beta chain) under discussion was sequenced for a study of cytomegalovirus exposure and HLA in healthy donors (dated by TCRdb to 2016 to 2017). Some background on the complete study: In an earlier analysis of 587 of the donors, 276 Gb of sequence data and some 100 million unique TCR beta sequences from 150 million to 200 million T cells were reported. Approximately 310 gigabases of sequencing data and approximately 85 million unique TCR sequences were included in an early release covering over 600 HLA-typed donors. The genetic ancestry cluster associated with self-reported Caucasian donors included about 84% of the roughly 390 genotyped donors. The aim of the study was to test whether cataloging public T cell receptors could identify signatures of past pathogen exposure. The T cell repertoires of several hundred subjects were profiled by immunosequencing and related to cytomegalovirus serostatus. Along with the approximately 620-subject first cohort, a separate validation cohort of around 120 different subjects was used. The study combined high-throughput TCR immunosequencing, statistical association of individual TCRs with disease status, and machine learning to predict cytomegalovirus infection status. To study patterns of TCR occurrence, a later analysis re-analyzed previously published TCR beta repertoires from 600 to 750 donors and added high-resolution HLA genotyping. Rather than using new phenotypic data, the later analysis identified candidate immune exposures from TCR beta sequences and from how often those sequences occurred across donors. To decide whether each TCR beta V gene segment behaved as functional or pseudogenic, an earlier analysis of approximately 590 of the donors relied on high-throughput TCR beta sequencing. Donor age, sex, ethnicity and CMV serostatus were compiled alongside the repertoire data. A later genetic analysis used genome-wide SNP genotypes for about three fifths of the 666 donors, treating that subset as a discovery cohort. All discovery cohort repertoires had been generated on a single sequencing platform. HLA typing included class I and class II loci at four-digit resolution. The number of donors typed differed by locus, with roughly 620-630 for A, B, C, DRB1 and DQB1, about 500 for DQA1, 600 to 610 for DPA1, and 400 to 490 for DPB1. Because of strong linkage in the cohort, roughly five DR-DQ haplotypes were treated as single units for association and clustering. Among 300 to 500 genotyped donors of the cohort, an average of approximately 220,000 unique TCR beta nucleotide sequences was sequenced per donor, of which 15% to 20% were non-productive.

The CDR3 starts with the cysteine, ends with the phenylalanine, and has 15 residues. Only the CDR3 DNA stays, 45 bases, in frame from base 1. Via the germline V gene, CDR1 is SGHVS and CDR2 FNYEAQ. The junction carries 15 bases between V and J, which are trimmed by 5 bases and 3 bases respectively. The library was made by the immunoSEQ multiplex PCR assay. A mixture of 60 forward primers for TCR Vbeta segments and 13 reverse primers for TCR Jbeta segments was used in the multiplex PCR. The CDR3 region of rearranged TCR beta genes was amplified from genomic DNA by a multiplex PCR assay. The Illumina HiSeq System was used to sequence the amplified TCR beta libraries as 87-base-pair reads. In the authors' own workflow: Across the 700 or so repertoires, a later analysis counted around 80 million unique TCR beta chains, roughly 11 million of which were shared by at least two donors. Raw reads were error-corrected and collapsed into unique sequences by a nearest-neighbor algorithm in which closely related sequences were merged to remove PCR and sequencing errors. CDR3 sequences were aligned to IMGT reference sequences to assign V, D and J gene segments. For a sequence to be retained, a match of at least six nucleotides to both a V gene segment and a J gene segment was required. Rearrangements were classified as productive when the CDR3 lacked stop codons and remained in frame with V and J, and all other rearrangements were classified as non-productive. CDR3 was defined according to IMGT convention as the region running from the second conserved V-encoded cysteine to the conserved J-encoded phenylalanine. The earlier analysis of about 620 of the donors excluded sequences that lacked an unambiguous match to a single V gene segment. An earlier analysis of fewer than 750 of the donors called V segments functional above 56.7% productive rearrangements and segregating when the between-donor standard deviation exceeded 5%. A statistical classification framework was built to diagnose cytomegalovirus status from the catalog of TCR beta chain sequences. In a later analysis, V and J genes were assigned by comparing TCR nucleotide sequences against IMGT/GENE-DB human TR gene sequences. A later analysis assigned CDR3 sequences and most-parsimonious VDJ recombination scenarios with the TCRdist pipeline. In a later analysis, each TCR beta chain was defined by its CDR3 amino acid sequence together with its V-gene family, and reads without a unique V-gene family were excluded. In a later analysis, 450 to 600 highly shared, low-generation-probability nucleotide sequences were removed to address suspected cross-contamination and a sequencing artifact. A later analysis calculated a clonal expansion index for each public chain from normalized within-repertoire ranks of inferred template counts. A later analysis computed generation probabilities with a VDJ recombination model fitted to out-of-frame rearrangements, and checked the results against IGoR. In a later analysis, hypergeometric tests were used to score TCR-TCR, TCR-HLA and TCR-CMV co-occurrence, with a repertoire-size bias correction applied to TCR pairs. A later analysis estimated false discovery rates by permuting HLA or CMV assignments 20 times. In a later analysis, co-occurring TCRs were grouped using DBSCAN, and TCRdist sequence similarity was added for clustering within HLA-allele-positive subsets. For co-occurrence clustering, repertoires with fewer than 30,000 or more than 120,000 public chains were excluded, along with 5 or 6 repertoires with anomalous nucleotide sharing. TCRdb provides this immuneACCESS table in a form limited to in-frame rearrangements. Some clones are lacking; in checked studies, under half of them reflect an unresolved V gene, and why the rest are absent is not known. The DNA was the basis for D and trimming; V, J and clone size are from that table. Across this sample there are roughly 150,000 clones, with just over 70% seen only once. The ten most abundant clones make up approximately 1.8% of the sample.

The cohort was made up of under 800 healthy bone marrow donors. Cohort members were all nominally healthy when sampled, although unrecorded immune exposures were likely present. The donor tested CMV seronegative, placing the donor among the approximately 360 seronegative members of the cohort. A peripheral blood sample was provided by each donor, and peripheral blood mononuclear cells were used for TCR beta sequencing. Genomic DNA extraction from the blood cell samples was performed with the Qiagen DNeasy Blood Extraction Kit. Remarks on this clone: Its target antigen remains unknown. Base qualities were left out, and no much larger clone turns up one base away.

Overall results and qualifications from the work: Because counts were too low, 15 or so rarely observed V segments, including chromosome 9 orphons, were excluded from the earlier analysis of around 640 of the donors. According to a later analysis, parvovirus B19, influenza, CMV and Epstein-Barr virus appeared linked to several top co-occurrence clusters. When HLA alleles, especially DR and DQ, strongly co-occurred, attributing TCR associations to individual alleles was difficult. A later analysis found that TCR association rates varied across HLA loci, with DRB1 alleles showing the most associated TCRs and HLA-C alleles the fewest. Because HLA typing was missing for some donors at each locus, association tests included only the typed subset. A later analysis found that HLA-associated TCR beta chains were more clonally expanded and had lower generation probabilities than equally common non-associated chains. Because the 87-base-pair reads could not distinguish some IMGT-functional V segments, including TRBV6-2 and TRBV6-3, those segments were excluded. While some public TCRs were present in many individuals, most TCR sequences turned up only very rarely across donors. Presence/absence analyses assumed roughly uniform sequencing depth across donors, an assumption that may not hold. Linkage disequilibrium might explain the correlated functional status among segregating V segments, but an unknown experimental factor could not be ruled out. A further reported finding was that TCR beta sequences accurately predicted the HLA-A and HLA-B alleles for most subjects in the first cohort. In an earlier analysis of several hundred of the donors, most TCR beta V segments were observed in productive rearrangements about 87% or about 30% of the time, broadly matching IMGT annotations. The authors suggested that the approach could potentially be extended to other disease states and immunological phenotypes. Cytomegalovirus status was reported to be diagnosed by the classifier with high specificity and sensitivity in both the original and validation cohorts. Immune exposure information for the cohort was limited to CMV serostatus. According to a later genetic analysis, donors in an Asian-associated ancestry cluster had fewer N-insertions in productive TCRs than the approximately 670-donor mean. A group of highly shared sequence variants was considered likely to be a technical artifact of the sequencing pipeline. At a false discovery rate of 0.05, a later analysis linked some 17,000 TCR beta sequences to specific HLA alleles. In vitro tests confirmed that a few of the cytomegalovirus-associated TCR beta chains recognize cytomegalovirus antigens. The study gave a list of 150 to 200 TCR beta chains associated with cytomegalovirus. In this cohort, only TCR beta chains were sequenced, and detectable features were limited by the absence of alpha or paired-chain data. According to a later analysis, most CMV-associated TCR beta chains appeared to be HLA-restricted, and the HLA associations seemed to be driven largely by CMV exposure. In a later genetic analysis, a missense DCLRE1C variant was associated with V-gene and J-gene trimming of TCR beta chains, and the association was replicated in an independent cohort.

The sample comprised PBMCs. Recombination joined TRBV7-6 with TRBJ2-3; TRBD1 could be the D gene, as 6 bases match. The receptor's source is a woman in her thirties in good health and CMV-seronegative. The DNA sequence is TGTGCCAGCAGCCTCAGGGGTAGGGAAACAGATACGCAGTATTTT. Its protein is CASSLRGRETDTQYF.